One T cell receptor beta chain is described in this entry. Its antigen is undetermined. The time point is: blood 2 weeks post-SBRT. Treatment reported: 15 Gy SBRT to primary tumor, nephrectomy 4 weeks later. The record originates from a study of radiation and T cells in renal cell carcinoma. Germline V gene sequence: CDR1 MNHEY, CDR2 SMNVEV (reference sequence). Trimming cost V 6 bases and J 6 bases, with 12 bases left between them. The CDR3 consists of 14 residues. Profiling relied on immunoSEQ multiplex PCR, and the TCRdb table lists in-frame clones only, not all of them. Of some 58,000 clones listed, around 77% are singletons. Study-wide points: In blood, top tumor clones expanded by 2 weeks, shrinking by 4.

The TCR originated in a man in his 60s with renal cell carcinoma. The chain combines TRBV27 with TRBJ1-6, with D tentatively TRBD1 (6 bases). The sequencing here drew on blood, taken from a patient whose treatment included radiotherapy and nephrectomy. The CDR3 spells CASRRRTANSPLHF. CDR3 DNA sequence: TGTGCCAGCAGGAGAAGGACAGCTAATTCACCCCTCCACTTT.